This record covers a single TCR beta chain. Its antigen is undetermined. The V gene lost 2 bases and the J gene lost 9 bases, with 17 bases spanning the gap. CDR1 and CDR2 (germline): MDHEN, SYDVKM. This CDR3 is built from 15 residues. The sample originates from a study of shared clonotypes between healthy human individuals. Whole-study results and caveats: An anticipated effect of sequencing depth on clonotype sharing among donors was recognized.

The assay was immunoSEQ multiplex PCR, and TCRdb's table has in-frame clones only and misses some. The data contain some 530,000 clones, approximately 80% of them singletons. The clonotype was recovered from a woman in her thirties or forties in good health. Some clones in this sample may be carry-over from other donors' samples. The sequenced material came from PBMCs. The chain carries TRBV28 and TRBJ1-5; D perhaps matches TRBD1 (5 bases). CDR3 nucleotide sequence: TGTGCCAGCAGTTTAGGGGGACGGGACTCAAGGCCCCAGCATTTT. Translation: CASSLGGRDSRPQHF.